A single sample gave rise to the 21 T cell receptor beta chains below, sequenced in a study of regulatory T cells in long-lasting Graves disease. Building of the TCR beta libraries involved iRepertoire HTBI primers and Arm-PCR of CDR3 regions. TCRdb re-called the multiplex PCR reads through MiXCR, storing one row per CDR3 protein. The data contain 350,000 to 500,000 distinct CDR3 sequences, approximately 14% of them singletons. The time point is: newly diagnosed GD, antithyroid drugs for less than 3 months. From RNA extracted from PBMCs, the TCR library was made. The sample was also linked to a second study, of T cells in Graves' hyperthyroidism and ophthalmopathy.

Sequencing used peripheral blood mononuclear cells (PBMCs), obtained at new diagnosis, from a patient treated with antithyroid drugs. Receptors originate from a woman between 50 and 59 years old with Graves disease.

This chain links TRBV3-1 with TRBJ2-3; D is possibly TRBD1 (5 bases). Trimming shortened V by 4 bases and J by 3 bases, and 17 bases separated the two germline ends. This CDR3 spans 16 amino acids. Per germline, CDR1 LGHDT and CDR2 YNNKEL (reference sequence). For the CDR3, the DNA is TGTGCCAGCAGCCTAGGGGCCAATGCTAGAACAGATACGCAGTATTTT. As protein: CASSLGANARTDTQYF.

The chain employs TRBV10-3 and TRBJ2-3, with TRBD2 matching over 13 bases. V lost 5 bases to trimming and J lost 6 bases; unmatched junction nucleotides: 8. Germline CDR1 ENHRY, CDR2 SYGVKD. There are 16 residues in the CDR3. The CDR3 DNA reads TGTGCCATCAGTACCGGGACTAGCGGGAAACTCGATACGCAGTATTTT. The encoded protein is CAISTGTSGKLDTQYF.

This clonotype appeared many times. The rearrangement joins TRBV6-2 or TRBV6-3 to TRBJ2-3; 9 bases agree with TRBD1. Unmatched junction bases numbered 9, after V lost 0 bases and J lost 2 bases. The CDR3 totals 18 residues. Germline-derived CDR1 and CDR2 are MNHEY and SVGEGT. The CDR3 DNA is TGTGCCAGCAGTTACTCGTTTTCCGGGACAGGGTCCACAGATACGCAGTATTTT. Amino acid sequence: CASSYSFSGTGSTDTQYF.

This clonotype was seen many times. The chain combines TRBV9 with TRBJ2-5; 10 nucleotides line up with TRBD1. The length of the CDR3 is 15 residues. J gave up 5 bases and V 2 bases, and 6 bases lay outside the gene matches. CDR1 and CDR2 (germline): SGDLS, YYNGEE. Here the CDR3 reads CASSVGQGSAETQYF. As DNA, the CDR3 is TGTGCCAGCAGCGTGGGACAGGGGTCGGCGGAGACCCAGTACTTC.

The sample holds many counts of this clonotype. The CDR3 nucleotides read TGTGCCAGCAGTGAAAGCCTGGGATTTGAGGGGGTTGAAGCTTTCTTT. This encodes CASSESLGFEGVEAFF. The chain combines TRBV2 with TRBJ1-1, with D tentatively TRBD1 (6 bases). This CDR3 has 16 amino acids. Trimming stripped 2 bases from V and 7 bases from J, with 20 bases between. Germline loops: CDR1 SNHLY, CDR2 FYNNEI.

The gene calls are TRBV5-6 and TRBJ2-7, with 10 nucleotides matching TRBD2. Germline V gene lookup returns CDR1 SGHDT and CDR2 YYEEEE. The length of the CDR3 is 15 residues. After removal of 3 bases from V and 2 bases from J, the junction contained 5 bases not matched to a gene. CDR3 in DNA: TGTGCCAGCAGCTCTAGCGGGAGTGGGGCCTACGAGCAGTACTTC. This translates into CASSSSGSGAYEQYF.

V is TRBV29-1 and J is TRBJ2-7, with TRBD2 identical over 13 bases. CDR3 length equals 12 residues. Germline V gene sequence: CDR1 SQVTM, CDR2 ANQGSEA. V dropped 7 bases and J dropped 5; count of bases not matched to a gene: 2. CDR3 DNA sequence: TGCAGCGGGGGACTAGCGGGAAACGAGCAGTACTTC. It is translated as CSGGLAGNEQYF.

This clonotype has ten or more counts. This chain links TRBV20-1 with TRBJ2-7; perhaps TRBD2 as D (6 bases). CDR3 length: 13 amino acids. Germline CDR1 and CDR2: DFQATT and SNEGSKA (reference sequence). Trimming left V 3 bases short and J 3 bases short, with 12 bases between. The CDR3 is CSASYGGGYEQYF. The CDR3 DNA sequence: TGCAGTGCTAGCTATGGGGGAGGCTACGAGCAGTACTTC.

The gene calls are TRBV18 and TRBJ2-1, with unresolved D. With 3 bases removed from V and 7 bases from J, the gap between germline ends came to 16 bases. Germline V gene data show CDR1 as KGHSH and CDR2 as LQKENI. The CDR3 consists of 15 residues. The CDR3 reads CASSPPGEGVNEQFF. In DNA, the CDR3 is TGTGCCAGCTCACCCCCAGGTGAAGGAGTGAATGAGCAGTTCTTC.

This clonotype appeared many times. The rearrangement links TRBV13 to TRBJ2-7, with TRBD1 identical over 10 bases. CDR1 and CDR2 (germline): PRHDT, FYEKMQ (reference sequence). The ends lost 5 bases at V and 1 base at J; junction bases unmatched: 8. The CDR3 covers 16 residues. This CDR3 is CASSTRGTGESYEQYF. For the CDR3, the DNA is TGTGCCAGCAGCACCAGAGGGACAGGGGAATCCTACGAGCAGTACTTC.

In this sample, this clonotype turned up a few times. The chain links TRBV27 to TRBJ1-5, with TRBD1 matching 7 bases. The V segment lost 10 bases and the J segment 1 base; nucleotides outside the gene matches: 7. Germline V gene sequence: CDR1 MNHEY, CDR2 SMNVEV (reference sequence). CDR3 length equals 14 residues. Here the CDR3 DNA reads TGTGCCACCGGCCTGACAGGGAGCAATCAGCCCCAGCATTTT. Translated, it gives CATGLTGSNQPQHF.

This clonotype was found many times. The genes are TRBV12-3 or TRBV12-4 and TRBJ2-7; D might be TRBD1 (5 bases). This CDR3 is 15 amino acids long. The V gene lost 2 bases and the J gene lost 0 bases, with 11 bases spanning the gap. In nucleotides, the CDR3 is TGTGCCAGCAGTTTACTTGGGGCGAGCTCCTACGAGCAGTACTTC. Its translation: CASSLLGASSYEQYF.

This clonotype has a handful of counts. As DNA, the CDR3 is TGCGCCAGCAGCTTGGGTCAGGGAAAATACAATGAGCAGTTCTTC. As protein: CASSLGQGKYNEQFF. The chain employs TRBV5-1 and TRBJ2-1; the D gene is possibly TRBD1 (5 bases). The CDR3 extends over 15 amino acids. Trimming removed 0 bases from V and 4 bases from J, with 11 bases in between. Germline lookup yields CDR1 SGHRS and CDR2 YFSETQ.

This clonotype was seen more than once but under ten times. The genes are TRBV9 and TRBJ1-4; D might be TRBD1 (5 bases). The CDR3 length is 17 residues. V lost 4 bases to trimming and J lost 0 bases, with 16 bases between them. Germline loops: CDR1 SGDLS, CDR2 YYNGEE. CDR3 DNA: TGTGCCAGCAGCAAAGGGGTGGGATCCGCAACTAATGAAAAACTGTTTTTT. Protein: CASSKGVGSATNEKLFF.

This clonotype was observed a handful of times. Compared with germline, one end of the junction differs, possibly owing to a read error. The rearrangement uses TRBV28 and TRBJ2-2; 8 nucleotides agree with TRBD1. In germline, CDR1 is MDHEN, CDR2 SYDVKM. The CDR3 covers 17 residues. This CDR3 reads CASSGLPGQALGGEPFF. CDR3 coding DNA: TGTGCCAGCAGCGGCCTACCGGGACAGGCTTTGGGCGGGGAGCCGTTTTTT.

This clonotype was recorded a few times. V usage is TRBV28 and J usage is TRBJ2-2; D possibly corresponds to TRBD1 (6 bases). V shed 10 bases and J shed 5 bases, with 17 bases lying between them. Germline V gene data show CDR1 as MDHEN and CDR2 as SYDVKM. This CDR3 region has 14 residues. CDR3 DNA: TGTGCCACCAGGGGCCCGTTCGCTACCGGGGAGCTGTTTTTT. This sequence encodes CATRGPFATGELFF.

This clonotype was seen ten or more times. As DNA, the CDR3 is TGTGCCAGCAGCTTAGGAGGGCCTGGAAACACCATATATTTT. Its translation: CASSLGGPGNTIYF. The chain couples TRBV7-3 to TRBJ1-3; D gene uncertain. Germline V gives CDR1 SGHTA, CDR2 FQGTGA. V was clipped by 2 bases and J by 2 bases, with 7 bases between them. This CDR3 is built from 14 residues.

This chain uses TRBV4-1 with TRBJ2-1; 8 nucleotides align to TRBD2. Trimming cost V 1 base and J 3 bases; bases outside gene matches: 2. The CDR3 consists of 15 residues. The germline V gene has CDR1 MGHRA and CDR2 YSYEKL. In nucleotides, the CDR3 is TGCGCCAGCAGCCAAGGGGGGACTAGCTACAATGAGCAGTTCTTC. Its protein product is CASSQGGTSYNEQFF.

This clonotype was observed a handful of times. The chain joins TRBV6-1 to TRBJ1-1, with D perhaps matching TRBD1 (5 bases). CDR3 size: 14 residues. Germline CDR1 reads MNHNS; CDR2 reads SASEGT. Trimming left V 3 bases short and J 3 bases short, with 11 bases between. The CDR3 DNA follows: TGTGCCAGCAGTGACTGGGGGGGGGACACTGAAGCTTTCTTT. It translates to CASSDWGGDTEAFF.

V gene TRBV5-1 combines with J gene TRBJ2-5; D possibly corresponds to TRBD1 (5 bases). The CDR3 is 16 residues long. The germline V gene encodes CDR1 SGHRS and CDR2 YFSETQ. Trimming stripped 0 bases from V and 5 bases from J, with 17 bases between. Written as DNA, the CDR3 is TGCGCCAGCAGCTTGGCCAGTCAGGGAACGATGGAGACCCAGTACTTC. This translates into CASSLASQGTMETQYF.

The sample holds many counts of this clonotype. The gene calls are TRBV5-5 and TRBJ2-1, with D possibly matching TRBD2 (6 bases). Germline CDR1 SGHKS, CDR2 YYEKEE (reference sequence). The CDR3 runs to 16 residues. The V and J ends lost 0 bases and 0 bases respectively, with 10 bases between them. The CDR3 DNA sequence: TGTGCCAGCAGCTTGGGAGCGGGTCCCTCCTACAATGAGCAGTTCTTC. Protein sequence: CASSLGAGPSYNEQFF.